This T cell receptor (beta chain) appears in the sequencing data of a study of control samples from healthy donors and cancer patients. Clones were read by immunoSEQ multiplex PCR, and TCRdb kept only the in-frame ones, dropping some. The repertoire table contains about 190,000 clones. V dropped 6 bases and J dropped 0 bases, with 8 bases sitting between them. CDR3 size: 14 residues. Germline assignment: CDR1 LNHDA and CDR2 SQIVND (reference sequence). The sample consisted of blood. The rearrangement joins TRBV19 to TRBJ1-4; weak D call: TRBD1 (5 bases). This receptor was identified in a woman in her thirties in good health. The CDR3 is CASSRQSTNEKLFF. CDR3 DNA: TGTGCCAGTAGCCGACAGTCAACTAATGAAAAACTGTTTTTT.